This T cell receptor (beta chain) was recorded in a study of blood T cell repertoires in COVID-19. This CDR3 has 14 amino acids. Looked up from germline, CDR1 is LGHNA and CDR2 is YNFKEQ. The ends were cut back, 0 bases at V and 8 bases at J, with 10 bases in the middle. Method: immunoSEQ multiplex PCR; TCRdb's copy keeps in-frame clones and lacks some. The sample carries 150,000 to 200,000 clones, about 92% recorded once. The rearrangement uses TRBV4-2 and TRBJ2-2, with D possibly matching TRBD2 (5 bases). This TCR derives from a man in his fifties or sixties with active or convalescent COVID-19. Sequencing was performed on peripheral blood. The DNA for the CDR3 is TGTGCCAGCAGCCAAGATCCGAGCGGAGGGGAGCTGTTTTTT. Translation gives CASSQDPSGGELFF.